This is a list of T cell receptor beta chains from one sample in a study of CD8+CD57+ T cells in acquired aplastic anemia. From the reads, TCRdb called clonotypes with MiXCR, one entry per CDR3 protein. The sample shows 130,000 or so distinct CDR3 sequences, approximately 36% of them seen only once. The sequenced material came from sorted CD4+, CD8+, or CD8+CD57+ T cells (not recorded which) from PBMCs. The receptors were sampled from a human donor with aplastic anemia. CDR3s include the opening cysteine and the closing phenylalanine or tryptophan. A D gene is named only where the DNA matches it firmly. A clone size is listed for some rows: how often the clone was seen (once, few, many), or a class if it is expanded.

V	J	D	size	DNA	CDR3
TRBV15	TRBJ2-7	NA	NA	TGTGCCACCAGCAGAGATTTCGGAGGCACAACCGCCTACGAGCAGTACTTC	CATSRDFGGTTAYEQYF
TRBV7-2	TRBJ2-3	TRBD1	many	TGTGCCAGCAGCCTGGGGACAGGGGTCACAGATACGCAGTATTTT	CASSLGTGVTDTQYF
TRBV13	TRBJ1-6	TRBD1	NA	TGTGCCAGCAGCTTGGGACAGGGGAGTTCACCCCTCCACTTT	CASSLGQGSSPLHF
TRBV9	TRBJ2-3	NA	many	TGTGCCAGCAGCGTAGGCCCGGGGATAAATACGCAGTATTTT	CASSVGPGINTQYF
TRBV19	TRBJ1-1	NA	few	TGTGCCAGCAGCCAAAGTAGGGGGGCCGCTGAAGCTTTCTTT	CASSQSRGAAEAFF
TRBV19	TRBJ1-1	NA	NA	TGTGCCAGTACCCCCCGAAAGGGTCTGAACACTGAAGCTTTCTTT	CASTPRKGLNTEAFF
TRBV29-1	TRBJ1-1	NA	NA	TGCAGCGTTGGAAATCCGTCCCAAGCTTTCTTT	CSVGNPSQAFF
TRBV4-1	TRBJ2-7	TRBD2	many	TGCGCCAGCAGCCTCCGGGGGGGGCTGCAGTACTTC	CASSLRGGLQYF
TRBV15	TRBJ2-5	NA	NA	TGTGCCACCAGCAGGGACAGATTCCAAGAGACCCAGTACTTC	CATSRDRFQETQYF
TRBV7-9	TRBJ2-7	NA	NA	TGTGCCAGCAGCTTTAGCCACTCCTACGAGCAGTACTTC	CASSFSHSYEQYF
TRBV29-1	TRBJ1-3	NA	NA	TGCAGCGCCCGAAACTCTGGAAACACCATATATTTT	CSARNSGNTIYF
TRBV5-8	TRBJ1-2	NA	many	TGTGCCAGCAGGGGGCCGGGTCGCTCCTATGGCTACACCTTC	CASRGPGRSYGYTF
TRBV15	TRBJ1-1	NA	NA	TGTGCCACCAGCTCCTCCCGCGTATCACAGACTGAAGCTTTCTTT	CATSSSRVSQTEAFF
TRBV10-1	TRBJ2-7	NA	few	TGCGCCAGCAGTGAGTCGAAGGGCCCCTACGAGCAGTACTTC	CASSESKGPYEQYF
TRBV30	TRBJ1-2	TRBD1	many	TGTGCCTGGAGTGGGACAGGGTATGGCTACACCTTC	CAWSGTGYGYTF
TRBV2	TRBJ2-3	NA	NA	TGTGCCAGCACCCTAGGGGGGCACACGGATACGCAGTATTTT	CASTLGGHTDTQYF
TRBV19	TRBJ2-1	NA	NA	TGTGCCAGTAGCGGACCCTTGTCGTACAATGAGCAGTTCTTC	CASSGPLSYNEQFF
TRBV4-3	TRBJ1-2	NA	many	TGCGCCAGCAGCCAAGAAGATAGGGACTATGGCTACACCTTC	CASSQEDRDYGYTF
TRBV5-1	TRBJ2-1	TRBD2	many	TGCGCCAGCAGCTTGGAAGGCGGGAGCTCCTACAATGAGCAGTTCTTC	CASSLEGGSSYNEQFF
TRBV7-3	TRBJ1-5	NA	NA	TGTGCCAGCAGTGAATCGGATTATAGCAATCAGCCCCAGCATTTT	CASSESDYSNQPQHF
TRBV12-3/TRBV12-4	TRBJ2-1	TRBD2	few	TGTGCCAGCAGTTCTTCCCCGGGACTAGCGGGGAACAATGAGCAGTTCTTC	CASSSSPGLAGNNEQFF
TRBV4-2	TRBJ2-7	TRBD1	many	TGTGCCAGCAGCCAAGATTTGGGACAGGGGTTTTTCTACGAGCAGTACTTC	CASSQDLGQGFFYEQYF
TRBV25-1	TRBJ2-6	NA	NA	TGTGCCAGCACGACATGGAAGGGGGCCAACGTCCTGACTTTC	CASTTWKGANVLTF
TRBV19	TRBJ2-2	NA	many	TGTGCCAGTCGTTACGAGGGGGAAAACATCGGGGAGCTGTTTTTT	CASRYEGENIGELFF
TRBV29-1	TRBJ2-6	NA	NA	TGCAGCGTTGAAGTTCGGGACCTTCGCTCTGGGGCCAACGTCCTGACTTTC	CSVEVRDLRSGANVLTF
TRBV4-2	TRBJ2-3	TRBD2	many	TGTGCCAGCAGCCGGGGGGACGGGGGGGCAGGAGATACGCAGTATTTT	CASSRGDGGAGDTQYF
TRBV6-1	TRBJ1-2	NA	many	TGTGCCAGCAGTCAGAACGGACTCCTTAACTATGGCTACACCTTC	CASSQNGLLNYGYTF
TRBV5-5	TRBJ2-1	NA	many	TGTGCCAGCAGCAACGGGCCAAGTCCTAATGAGCAGTTCTTC	CASSNGPSPNEQFF
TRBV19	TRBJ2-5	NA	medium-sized	TGTGCCAGTAGTATTAACGGAAGACAAGAGACCCAGTACTTC	CASSINGRQETQYF
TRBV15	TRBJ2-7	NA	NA	TGTGCCACCAGCGCTCACAGGTACGAGCAGTACTTC	CATSAHRYEQYF
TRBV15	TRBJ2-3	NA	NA	TGTGCCACCAGCAGGGGGCTAGGGGACAGCACAGATACGCAGTATTTT	CATSRGLGDSTDTQYF
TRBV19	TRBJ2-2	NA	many	TGTGCCAGTGGGAACGGGGCCGGGGAGCTGTTTTTT	CASGNGAGELFF
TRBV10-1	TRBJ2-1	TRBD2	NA	TGCGCCAGCAGTGAAACCGCGGGGGGGTACAATGAGCAGTTCTTC	CASSETAGGYNEQFF
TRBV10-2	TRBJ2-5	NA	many	TGCGCCAGCGGAGGGATAGAAGAGACCCAGTACTTC	CASGGIEETQYF
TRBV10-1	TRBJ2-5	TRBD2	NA	TGCGCCAACAGTGAGTCGGCGGGGGGGAAAGAGACCCAGTACTTC	CANSESAGGKETQYF
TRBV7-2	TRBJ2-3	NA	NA	TGTGCCAGCAGCTTAGCGGGGTTAAGCACAGATACGCAGTATTTT	CASSLAGLSTDTQYF
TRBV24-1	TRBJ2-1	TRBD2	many	TGTGCCACCAGTGATGCCGGGACTAGCGGGGGAAGCTCCTACAATGAGCAGTTCTTC	CATSDAGTSGGSSYNEQFF
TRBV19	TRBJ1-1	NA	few	TGTGCCAGTAGTTTTTACGCTGAAGCTTTCTTT	CASSFYAEAFF
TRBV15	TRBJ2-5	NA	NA	TGTGCCACCAGCAGAGCCCTACTAGAGACCCAGTACTTC	CATSRALLETQYF
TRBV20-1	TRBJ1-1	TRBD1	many	TGCAGTGCTAGGAGGGACAGCAACACTGAAGCTTTCTTT	CSARRDSNTEAFF
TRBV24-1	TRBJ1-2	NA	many	TGTGCCACCAGTGACTTGACGGGAGGCTACACCTTC	CATSDLTGGYTF
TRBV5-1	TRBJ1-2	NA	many	TGCGCCAGCAGCTTGGGTCGGGCACCCTACTATGGCTACACCTTC	CASSLGRAPYYGYTF
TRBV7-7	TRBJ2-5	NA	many	TGTGCTAGCAGCCCGCGGGCAGGGGAGTGGCAGGAGACCCAGTACTTC	CASSPRAGEWQETQYF
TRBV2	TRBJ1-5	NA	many	TGTGCCAGCAGTCGAAAGGGGACGGTGAGCAATCAGCCCCAGCATTTT	CASSRKGTVSNQPQHF
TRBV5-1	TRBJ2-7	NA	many	TGCGCCAGCAGCCCACTTGAGGGGACCTACGAGCAGTACTTC	CASSPLEGTYEQYF
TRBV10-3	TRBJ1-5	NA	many	TGTGCCAGCAGTGAGGCCCCCTGGAGCAATCAGCCCCAGCATTTT	CASSEAPWSNQPQHF
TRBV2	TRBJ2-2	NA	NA	TGTGCCAGCATGGGAGCGAGCACCGGGGAGCTGTTTTTT	CASMGASTGELFF
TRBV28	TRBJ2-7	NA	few	TGTGCCAGCAGTTTACCTAAAGGAGAGCAGTACTTC	CASSLPKGEQYF
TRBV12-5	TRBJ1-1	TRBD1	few	TGTGCTAGTGGTTTGGCCACAGGGGGCAGAGGGAACACTGAAGCTTTCTTT	CASGLATGGRGNTEAFF
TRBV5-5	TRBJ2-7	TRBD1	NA	TGTGCCAGCAGCTTGTCCCAGGGGGTGAGCGAGCAGTACTTC	CASSLSQGVSEQYF
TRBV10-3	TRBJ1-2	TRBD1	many	TGTGCCATCACCCCCGGGACAGATATTGGTAGCTACACCTTC	CAITPGTDIGSYTF
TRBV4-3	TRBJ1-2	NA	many	TGCGCCAGCAGCCAAGGTCCCAGCGCTAACTATGGCTACACCTTC	CASSQGPSANYGYTF
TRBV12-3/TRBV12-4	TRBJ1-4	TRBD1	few	TGTGCCAGCAGGTCCGGGACAGGGGGTGAAAAACTGTTTTTT	CASRSGTGGEKLFF
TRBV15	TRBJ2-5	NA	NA	TGTGCCACCAGCAGAGATCGGACTGACGGGCAAGAGACCCAGTACTTC	CATSRDRTDGQETQYF
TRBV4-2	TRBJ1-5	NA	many	TGTGCCAGCAGCCAAGGGGTGAGATCGGGCGTAGAGCATTTT	CASSQGVRSGVEHF